This record covers a single T cell receptor beta chain. Its target antigen remains unknown. Base-call qualities are not available, and no considerably larger clone is one nucleotide away. This sample is part of a study of T-cell reconstitution after alpha-beta-depleted transplantation in children (dated by TCRdb to 2016 to 2017). Study-wide context: Using TCR repertoire profiling, the study followed T-cell immune reconstitution in a quantitative way in children after TCRalphabeta/CD19-depleted allogeneic hematopoietic cell transplantation.

The protocol used for the library was PCR. Sequencing used an Illumina HiSeq 2500. Molecular barcoding was employed in the preparation of TCR libraries, with unique molecular identifiers being used to normalize TCRbeta repertoire quantification. The public reads were reanalyzed by TCRdb: fastp trimming at Q25, MiXCR alignment, in-frame beta chains only. A single entry per CDR3 protein holds the most common genes and DNA from its merged rows. The sample profile shows around 420,000 distinct CDR3 sequences; 15% to 20% of them were found once. In total, the top ten clones hold approximately 28% of the sample. The paper as a whole reports these results and caveats: In some patients, the high TCRbeta diversity seen at day 60 was put down to recipient T cells and intrathymic progenitors that had survived conditioning. Over the following months the frequencies of hyperexpanded clones went down, and after one year T-cell counts and TCRbeta diversity were mostly credited to newly produced T cells. Apparently early alphabetaT-cell count recovery about two months after transplant reportedly relied on only several hundred rapidly expanded clones derived from non-depleted graft cells.

What this sample's treatment or condition label stands for: allogeneic hematopoietic cell transplantation with graft depleted of TCRalphabeta T cells and CD19 B cells. The transplant recipients were children given TCRalphabeta/CD19-depleted allogeneic hematopoietic cell grafts. The CDR3, from cysteine to phenylalanine, totals 18 residues. Only the CDR3 DNA is retained, 54 bases long and in frame from the first base. V trim: 1 base; J trim: 0 bases; unmatched bases: 10. The chain was built from TRBV12-3 or TRBV12-4 and TRBJ2-7, with 9 bases matching TRBD2. The TCR originated in a boy in the first two years of life who had a stem cell transplant for Wiskott-Aldrich syndrome, so the T cells may come from the graft donor. Sequenced material: PBMCs, mostly from graft donor cells, taken 360 days after TCRalphabeta/CD19-depleted stem cell transplant. The nucleotides are TGTGCCAGCAGTTTAGTAGCGGGAGAGAGTCGAAGCTCCTACGAGCAGTACTTC. This sequence encodes CASSLVAGESRSSYEQYF.